The following is a T cell receptor (beta chain) sequence with its context. Its antigen is not known. This sample stems from a study of shared clonotypes between healthy human individuals. This CDR3 is built from 16 residues. Trimming cost V 5 bases and J 7 bases; bases outside gene matches: 5. From germline, CDR1 is SGHAT and CDR2 FQNNGV. In the sorted-subset replicate PCRs, roughly 210 ng DNA, around 32,000 T cell genomes, was used. Only in-frame clones appear in the TCRdb table, and some are missing; sequencing was by immunoSEQ multiplex PCR. The sample shows about 1 million clones, about three quarters of them seen only once. Overall study results and limits: The donor pool, a small one, limited the genetic and exposure-history diversity represented. Investigators expected sequencing depth to affect clonotype sharing among donors.

The V gene is TRBV11-2, the J gene TRBJ2-4; 16 bases match TRBD2. The origin of this receptor is a man between 18 and 29 years old in good health. The source material was memory CD4+ T cells sorted from blood. Documented subset: CD45RA-negative fraction. DNA of the CDR3: TGTGCCAGCAGCCCGGGGACTAGCGGGAGGGGGAACATTCAGTACTTC. Translation: CASSPGTSGRGNIQYF.